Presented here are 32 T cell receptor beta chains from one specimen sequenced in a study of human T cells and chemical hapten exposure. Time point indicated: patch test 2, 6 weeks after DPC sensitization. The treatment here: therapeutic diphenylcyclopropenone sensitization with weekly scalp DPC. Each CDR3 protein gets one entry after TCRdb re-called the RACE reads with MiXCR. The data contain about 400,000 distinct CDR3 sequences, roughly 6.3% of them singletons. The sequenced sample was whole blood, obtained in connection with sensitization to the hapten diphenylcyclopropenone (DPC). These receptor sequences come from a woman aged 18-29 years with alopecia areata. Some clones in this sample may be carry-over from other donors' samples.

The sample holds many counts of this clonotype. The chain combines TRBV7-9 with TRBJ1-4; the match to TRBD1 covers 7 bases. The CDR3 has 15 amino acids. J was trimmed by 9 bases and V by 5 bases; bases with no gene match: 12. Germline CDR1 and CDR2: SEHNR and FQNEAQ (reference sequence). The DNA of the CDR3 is TGTGCCAGCAGCCTCCCACGACGACAGGGCCAAAAACTGTTTTTT. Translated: CASSLPRRQGQKLFF.

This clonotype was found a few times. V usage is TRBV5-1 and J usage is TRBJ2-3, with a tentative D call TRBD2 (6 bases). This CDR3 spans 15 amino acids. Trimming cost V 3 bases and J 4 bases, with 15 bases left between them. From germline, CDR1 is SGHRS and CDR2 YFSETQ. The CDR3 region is CASSSRGFSPDTQYF. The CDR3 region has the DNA TGCGCCAGCAGCTCTCGGGGGTTCAGCCCAGATACGCAGTATTTT.

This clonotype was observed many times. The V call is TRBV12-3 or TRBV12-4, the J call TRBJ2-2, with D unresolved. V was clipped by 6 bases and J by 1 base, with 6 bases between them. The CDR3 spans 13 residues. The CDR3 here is CASRRRNTGELFF. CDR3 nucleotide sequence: TGTGCCAGCAGACGCAGGAACACCGGGGAGCTGTTTTTT.

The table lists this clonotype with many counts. In DNA form, the CDR3 reads TGTGCCAGCAGTTCTACAGGGCACTATGGCTACACCTTC. Translation gives CASSSTGHYGYTF. The V gene is TRBV5-6, the J gene TRBJ1-2; the D gene is possibly TRBD1 (6 bases). Germline V gene lookup returns CDR1 SGHDT and CDR2 YYEEEE. This CDR3 contains 13 residues. Deletions cut 5 bases from V and 3 bases from J, with 11 bases between.

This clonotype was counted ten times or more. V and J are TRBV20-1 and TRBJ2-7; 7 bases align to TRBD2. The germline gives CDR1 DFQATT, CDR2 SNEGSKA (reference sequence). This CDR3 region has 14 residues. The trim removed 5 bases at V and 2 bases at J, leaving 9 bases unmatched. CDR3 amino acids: CSAERGRIAYEQYF. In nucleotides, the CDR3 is TGCAGTGCTGAGCGGGGAAGGATAGCCTACGAGCAGTACTTC.

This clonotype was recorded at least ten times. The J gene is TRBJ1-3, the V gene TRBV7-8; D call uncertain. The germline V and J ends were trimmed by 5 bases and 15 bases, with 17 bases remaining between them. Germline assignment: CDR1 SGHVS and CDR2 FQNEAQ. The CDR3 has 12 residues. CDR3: CASSPTVESEYF. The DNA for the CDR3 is TGTGCCAGCAGCCCAACTGTGGAATCGGAATATTTT.

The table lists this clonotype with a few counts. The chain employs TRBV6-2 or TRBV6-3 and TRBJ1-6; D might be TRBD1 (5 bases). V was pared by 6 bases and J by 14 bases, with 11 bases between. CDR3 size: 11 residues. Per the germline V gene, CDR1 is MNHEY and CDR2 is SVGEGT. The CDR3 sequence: CASRWGGSLHF. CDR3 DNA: TGTGCCAGCAGATGGGGCGGATCCCTCCACTTT.

The CDR3 DNA reads as TGTGCCAGCAGCTTATTTGGGGGTGAAGCTTTCTTT. Translated: CASSLFGGEAFF. The chain uses TRBV7-8 and TRBJ1-1, with D possibly TRBD1 on 5 matching bases. Germline CDR1 SGHVS, CDR2 FQNEAQ. The V end was cut by 2 bases, the J end by 7 bases, with 8 bases between. The CDR3 has 12 amino acids. Variable domain in full (rest from reference TRBV7-8 and TRBJ1-1): GAGVSQSPRYKVAKRGQDVALRCDPISGHVSLFWYQQALGQGPEFLTYFQNEAQLDKSGLPSDRFFAERPEGSVSTLKIQRTQQEDSAVYLCASSLFGGEAFFGQGTRLTVV.

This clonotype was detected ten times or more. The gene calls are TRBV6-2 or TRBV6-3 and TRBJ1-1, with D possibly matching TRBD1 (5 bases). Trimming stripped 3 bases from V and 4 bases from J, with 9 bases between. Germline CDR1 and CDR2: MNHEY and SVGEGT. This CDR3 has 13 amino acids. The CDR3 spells CASSYFGGTEAFF. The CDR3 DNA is TGTGCCAGCAGTTATTTTGGGGGCACTGAAGCTTTCTTT.

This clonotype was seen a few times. Here the CDR3 DNA reads TGTGCCAGCAGCTCAACATCTTTTTTAGCGGGGGCGGCAGATACGCAGTATTTT. It yields the protein CASSSTSFLAGAADTQYF. The chain carries TRBV7-9 and TRBJ2-3; TRBD2 matches at 9 bases. J was trimmed by 4 bases and V by 4 bases; bases with no gene match: 15. This CDR3 has 18 residues. The germline CDR1 and CDR2 sequences are SEHNR and FQNEAQ (reference sequence).

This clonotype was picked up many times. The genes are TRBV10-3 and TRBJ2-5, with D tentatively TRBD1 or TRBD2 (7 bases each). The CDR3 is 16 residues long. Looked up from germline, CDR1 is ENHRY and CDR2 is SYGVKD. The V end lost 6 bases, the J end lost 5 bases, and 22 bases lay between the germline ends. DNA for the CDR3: TGTGCCATCAGAGACGCCCAGGGGGGGCCCGGGGAGACCCAGTACTTC. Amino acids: CAIRDAQGGPGETQYF.

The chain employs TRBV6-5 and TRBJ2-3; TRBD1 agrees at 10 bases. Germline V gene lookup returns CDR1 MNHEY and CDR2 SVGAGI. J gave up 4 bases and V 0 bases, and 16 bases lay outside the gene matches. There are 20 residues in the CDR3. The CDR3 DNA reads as TGTGCCAGCAGTTACTCGACGGGGTTTTCGGGACAGGGGTATCCAGATACGCAGTATTTT. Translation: CASSYSTGFSGQGYPDTQYF.

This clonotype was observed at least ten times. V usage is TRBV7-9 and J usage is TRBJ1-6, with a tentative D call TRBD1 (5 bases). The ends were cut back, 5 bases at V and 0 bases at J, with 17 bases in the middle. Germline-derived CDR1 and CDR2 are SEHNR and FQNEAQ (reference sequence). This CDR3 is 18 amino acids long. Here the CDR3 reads CASSPAAGLSSYNSPLHF. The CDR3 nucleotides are TGTGCCAGCAGCCCCGCCGCAGGGCTGAGCTCCTATAATTCACCCCTCCACTTT.

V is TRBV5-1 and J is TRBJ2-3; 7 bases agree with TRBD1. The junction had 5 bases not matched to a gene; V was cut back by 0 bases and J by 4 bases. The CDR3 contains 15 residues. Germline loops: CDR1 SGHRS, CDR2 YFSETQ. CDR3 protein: CASSLEGAFADTQYF. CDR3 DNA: TGCGCCAGCAGCTTGGAGGGGGCGTTCGCAGATACGCAGTATTTT.

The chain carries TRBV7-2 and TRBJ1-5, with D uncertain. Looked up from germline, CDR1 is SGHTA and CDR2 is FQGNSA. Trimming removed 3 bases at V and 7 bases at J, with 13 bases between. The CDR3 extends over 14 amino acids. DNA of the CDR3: TGTGCCAGCAGCTTTTGTCCGGAGGGACAGCCCCAGCATTTT. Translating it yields CASSFCPEGQPQHF.

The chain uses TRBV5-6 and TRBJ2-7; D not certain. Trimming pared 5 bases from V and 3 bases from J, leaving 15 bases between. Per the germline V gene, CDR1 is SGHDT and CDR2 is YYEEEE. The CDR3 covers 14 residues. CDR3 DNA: TGTGCCAGCAGGCGCGGATCCAGTCTCTACGAGCAGTACTTC. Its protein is CASRRGSSLYEQYF.

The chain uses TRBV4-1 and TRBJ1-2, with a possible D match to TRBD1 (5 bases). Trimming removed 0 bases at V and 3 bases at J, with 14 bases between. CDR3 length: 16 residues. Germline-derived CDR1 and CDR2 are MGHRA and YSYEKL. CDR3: CASSQEVQGGDYGYTF. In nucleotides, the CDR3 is TGCGCCAGCAGCCAAGAGGTTCAGGGCGGCGACTATGGCTACACCTTC.

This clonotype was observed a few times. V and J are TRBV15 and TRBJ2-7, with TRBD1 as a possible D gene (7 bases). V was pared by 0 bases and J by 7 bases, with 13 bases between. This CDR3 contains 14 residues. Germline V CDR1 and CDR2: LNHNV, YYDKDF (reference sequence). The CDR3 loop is CATSREGGGVEQYF. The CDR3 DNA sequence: TGTGCCACCAGCAGAGAAGGGGGCGGGGTGGAGCAGTACTTC.

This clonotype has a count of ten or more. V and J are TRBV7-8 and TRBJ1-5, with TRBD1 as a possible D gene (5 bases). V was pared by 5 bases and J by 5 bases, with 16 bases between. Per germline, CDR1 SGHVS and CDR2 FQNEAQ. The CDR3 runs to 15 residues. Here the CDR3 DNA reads TGTGCCAGCAGCCTAAGTGGCAGGGATGATCAGCCCCAGCATTTT. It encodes CASSLSGRDDQPQHF.

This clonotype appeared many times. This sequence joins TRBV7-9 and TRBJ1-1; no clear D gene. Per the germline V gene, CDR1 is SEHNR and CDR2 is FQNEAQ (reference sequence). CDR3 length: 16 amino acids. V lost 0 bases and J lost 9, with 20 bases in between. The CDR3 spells CASSLASGFGGRKAFF. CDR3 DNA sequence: TGTGCCAGCAGCTTAGCTTCTGGCTTTGGAGGGAGAAAAGCTTTCTTT. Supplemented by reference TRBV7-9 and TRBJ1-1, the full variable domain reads DTGVSQNPRHKITKRGQNVTFRCDPISEHNRLYWYRQTLGQGPEFLTYFQNEAQLEKSRLLSDRFSAERPKGSFSTLEIQRTEQGDSAMYLCASSLASGFGGRKAFFGQGTRLTVV.

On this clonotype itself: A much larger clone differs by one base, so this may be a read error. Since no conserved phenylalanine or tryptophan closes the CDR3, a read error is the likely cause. CDR3 in DNA: TGTGCCAGCAGCGAAACGGGTCAGCCCCAGCATTAT. It codes for CASSETGQPQHY. The V gene is TRBV7-9, the J gene TRBJ1-5; D gene ambiguous. CDR1 and CDR2 (germline): SEHNR, FQNEAQ (reference sequence). Deletions cut 5 bases from V and 6 bases from J, with 8 bases between. The CDR3 extends over 12 amino acids.

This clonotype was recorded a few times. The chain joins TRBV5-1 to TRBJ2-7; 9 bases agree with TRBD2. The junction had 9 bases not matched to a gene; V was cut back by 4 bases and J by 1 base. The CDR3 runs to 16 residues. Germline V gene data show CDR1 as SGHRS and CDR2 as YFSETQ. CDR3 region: CASSPASSGDSYEQYF. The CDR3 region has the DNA TGCGCCAGCAGCCCCGCCTCTAGCGGGGATTCCTACGAGCAGTACTTC.

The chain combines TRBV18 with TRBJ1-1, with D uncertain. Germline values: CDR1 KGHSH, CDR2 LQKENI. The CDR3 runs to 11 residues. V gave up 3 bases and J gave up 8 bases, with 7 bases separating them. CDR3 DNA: TGTGCCAGCTCACCTGGAGAAGAAGCTTTCTTT. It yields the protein CASSPGEEAFF.

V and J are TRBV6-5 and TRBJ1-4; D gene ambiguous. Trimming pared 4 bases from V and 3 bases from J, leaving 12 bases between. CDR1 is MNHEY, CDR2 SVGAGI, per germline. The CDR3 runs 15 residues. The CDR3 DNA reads TGTGCCAGCAGTTTAGGAGTGGGAGCTAATGAAAAACTGTTTTTT. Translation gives CASSLGVGANEKLFF.

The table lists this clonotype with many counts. In DNA form, the CDR3 reads TGCGCCAGCAGCTTAACGGAGTATTCACCCCTCCACTTT. As protein: CASSLTEYSPLHF. V usage is TRBV5-1 and J usage is TRBJ1-6; no definite D call. V was trimmed by 2 bases and J by 8 bases, leaving 8 bases between them. CDR1 and CDR2 from the germline V gene are SGHRS and YFSETQ. The CDR3 has 13 amino acids.

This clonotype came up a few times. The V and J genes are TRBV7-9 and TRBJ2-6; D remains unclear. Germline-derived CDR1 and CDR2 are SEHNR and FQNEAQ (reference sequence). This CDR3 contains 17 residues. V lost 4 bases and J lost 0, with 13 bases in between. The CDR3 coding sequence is TGTGCCAGCAGCTCTTCCCTATGGAGCTCTGGGGCCAACGTCCTGACTTTC. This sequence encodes CASSSSLWSSGANVLTF. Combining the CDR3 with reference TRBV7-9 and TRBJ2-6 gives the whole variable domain DTGVSQNPRHKITKRGQNVTFRCDPISEHNRLYWYRQTLGQGPEFLTYFQNEAQLEKSRLLSDRFSAERPKGSFSTLEIQRTEQGDSAMYLCASSSSLWSSGANVLTFGAGSRLTVL.

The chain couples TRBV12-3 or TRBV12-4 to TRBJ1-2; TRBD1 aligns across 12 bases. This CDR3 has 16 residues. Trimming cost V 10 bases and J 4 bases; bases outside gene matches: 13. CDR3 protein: CATGRGQGASGYGYTF. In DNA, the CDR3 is TGTGCCACCGGCCGGGGACAGGGGGCGTCTGGCTATGGCTACACCTTC.

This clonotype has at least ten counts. The CDR3 loop is CASSPAPMTGGARAFF. CDR3 nucleotide sequence: TGTGCCAGCTCACCAGCTCCGATGACAGGGGGCGCGAGGGCTTTCTTT. The chain recombines TRBV18 with TRBJ1-1; 10 bases map to TRBD1. The CDR3 runs to 16 residues. Germline V gene data show CDR1 as KGHSH and CDR2 as LQKENI. V lost 2 bases and J lost 11; bases outside the gene matches: 14.

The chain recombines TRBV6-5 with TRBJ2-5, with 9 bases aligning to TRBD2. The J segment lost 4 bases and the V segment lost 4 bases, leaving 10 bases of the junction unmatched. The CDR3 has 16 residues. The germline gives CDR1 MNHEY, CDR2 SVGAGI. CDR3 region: CASSLASGDLGETQYF. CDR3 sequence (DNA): TGTGCCAGCAGTTTGGCTAGCGGGGACCTTGGAGAGACCCAGTACTTC.

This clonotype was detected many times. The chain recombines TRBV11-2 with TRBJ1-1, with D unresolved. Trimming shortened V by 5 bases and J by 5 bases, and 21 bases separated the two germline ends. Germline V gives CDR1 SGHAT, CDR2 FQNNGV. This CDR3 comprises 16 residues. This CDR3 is CASSPGPGIIGTEAFF. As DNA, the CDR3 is TGTGCCAGCAGCCCTGGGCCAGGAATCATTGGAACTGAAGCTTTCTTT.

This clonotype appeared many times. In DNA, the CDR3 is TGTGCCAGCAGTTTTGGAGGCGCCGGAAACACCATATATTTT. Translated: CASSFGGAGNTIYF. The chain has TRBV28 and TRBJ1-3, with D unclear. V lost 3 bases and J 4 bases, leaving 10 bases between the germline ends. There are 14 residues in the CDR3. In germline, CDR1 is MDHEN, CDR2 SYDVKM.

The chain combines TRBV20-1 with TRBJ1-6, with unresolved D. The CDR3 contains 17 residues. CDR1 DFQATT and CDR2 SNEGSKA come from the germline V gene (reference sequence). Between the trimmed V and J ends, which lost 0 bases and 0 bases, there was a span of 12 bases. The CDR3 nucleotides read TGCAGTGCTAGAGATCTGGCGGAGAGCTCCTATAATTCACCCCTCCACTTT. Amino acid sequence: CSARDLAESSYNSPLHF.